The present entry profiles one TCR beta chain with its context. What it binds is not known. The sample belongs to a study of graft-versus-host responses after intestinal transplantation. Looking at the study overall: Transplants given to recipients were multivisceral, liver-intestinal, or isolated intestinal. Induction using anti-thymocyte globulin, followed by tacrolimus and steroids for approximately 3 years, was given to all recipients.

Sequencing used immunoSEQ multiplex PCR; TCRdb keeps in-frame clones, though not all of them. The sample includes over 55,000 clones, over 75% of them seen just once. General observations from the study: Peak levels of circulating GvH clones tracked with early post-transplant HvG declines. GvH clones were found in recipient marrow; some appeared first in ileum or blood.

CDR1 SGDLS and CDR2 YYNGEE come from the germline V gene. The CDR3 covers 15 residues. V was trimmed by 4 bases and J by 0 bases, leaving 11 bases between them. The material sequenced was unstimulated CD4+ T cells sorted from spleen or lymph node cells, taken before transplant. The origin of this receptor is a human donor who was the organ donor for an intestinal transplant. V and J are TRBV9 and TRBJ1-3; possibly TRBD1 for D (6 bases). The CDR3 nucleotides read TGTGCCAGCAGCTCTCCACAGGGCTCTGGAAACACCATATATTTT. Encoded protein: CASSSPQGSGNTIYF.